What follows is one T cell receptor (beta chain) and its context. This entry is derived from a study of PD-L1 blockade in urothelial cancer. V was pared by 4 bases and J by 7 bases, with 8 bases of the junction left unmatched. Looked up from germline, CDR1 is GTSNPN and CDR2 is SVGIG (reference sequence). The CDR3 runs to 13 residues. TCRdb keeps only in-frame clones here, not all; method: immunoSEQ multiplex PCR. The table records under 55,000 clones, 84% of them present only once. The TCR comes from a man aged 40-55 years with urothelial cancer. Sequencing was performed on PBMCs, taken around atezolizumab (anti-PD-L1) treatment. The chain joins TRBV30 to TRBJ2-5, with 8 bases fitting TRBD2. The CDR3 DNA is TGTGCCTGGATAGACGGGGGGGCTGGGACCCAGTACTTC. Protein product: CAWIDGGAGTQYF.